These 21 T cell receptor beta chains came from one sample sequenced in a study of CD8 T cells in Susac syndrome. RNA was extracted with the RNeasy kit, and a quantity of about 0.5 to 1 ug was reverse transcribed using random hexamers. TCRdb recomputed calls from the immunoSEQ multiplex PCR reads with MiXCR, one row per CDR3 protein. Counted here are 250,000 to 300,000 distinct CDR3 sequences, around 91% occurring once; the ten biggest clones make up around 0.18%. Sequencing was performed on CD8+ T cells from PBMCs. Receptors were obtained from a human donor with multiple sclerosis.

The CDR3 region has the DNA TGTGCCAGCAGTTTGGACCCCCGTTCCTACAATGAGCAGTTCTTC. It codes for CASSLDPRSYNEQFF. The V call is TRBV12-3 or TRBV12-4, the J call TRBJ2-1; no reliable D call. The CDR3 length is 15 residues. The V gene lost 3 bases and the J gene lost 1 base, with 10 bases spanning the gap.

This sequence joins TRBV29-1 and TRBJ2-5, with 9 bases aligning to TRBD1. This CDR3 spans 15 amino acids. CDR1 is SQVTM and CDR2 is ANQGSEA in the germline V gene. V lost 7 bases, J lost 1 base, and 10 bases stayed unmatched. CDR3 loop: CSADRDRELQETQYF. The CDR3 DNA sequence: TGCAGCGCAGACCGGGACAGGGAGCTCCAAGAGACCCAGTACTTC.

The V call is TRBV7-6, the J call TRBJ2-7, with D perhaps matching TRBD2 (6 bases). There are 15 residues in the CDR3. Germline V gene data show CDR1 as SGHVS and CDR2 as FNYEAQ. V was cut by 4 bases and J by 3 bases, with 16 bases left in between. CDR3 in DNA: TGTGCCAGCAGCTCTGCTAGCGACACTGTCTACGAGCAGTACTTC. Translating gives CASSSASDTVYEQYF.

The genes are TRBV12-3 or TRBV12-4 and TRBJ1-5; 9 bases are shared with TRBD1. The CDR3 is 16 residues long. Trimming removed 7 bases from V and 6 bases from J; junction bases left unmatched: 13. Written as DNA, the CDR3 is TGTGCCAGCACCGAAAGGACAGGGGAGCATTTTCAGCCCCAGCATTTT. Translated, it gives CASTERTGEHFQPQHF.

The chain has TRBV24-1 and TRBJ2-4, with D possibly matching TRBD1 (6 bases). Germline lookup yields CDR1 KGHDR and CDR2 SFDVKD. CDR3 size: 17 residues. Between the trimmed V and J ends, which lost 2 bases and 0 bases, there was a span of 13 bases. The CDR3 sequence is CATSDWDTSLAKNIQYF. CDR3 coding DNA: TGTGCCACCAGTGATTGGGACACGTCGCTAGCCAAAAACATTCAGTACTTC.

This chain uses TRBV7-2 with TRBJ2-7, with 7 nucleotides matching TRBD2. In germline, CDR1 is SGHTA, CDR2 FQGNSA. V lost 1 base, J lost 7 bases, and 13 bases stayed unmatched. There are 16 residues in the CDR3. CDR3 in amino acids: CASSLVGGREEGEQYF. The CDR3 nucleotides are TGTGCCAGCAGCTTAGTGGGCGGACGGGAGGAAGGGGAGCAGTACTTC.

On this clonotype: One junction end disagrees with the germline gene, perhaps due to a read error. The rearrangement links TRBV29-1 to TRBJ1-2; D uncertain. The CDR3 loop spans 12 amino acids. Germline CDR1 and CDR2: SQVTM and ANQGSEA. Written as DNA, the CDR3 is TGCAGCGTTAAAGAAGGTAGCTATGGCTACACCTTC. It translates to CSVKEGSYGYTF.

The chain carries TRBV14 and TRBJ2-2, with 7 bases aligning to TRBD1. Trimming cost V 3 bases and J 2 bases; bases outside gene matches: 12. Germline V gene data show CDR1 as SGHDN and CDR2 as FVKESK. This CDR3 region has 18 residues. Written as DNA, the CDR3 is TGTGCCAGCAGCCAGAGACAGGGCCCCATTGGTAACACCGGGGAGCTGTTTTTT. Its translation: CASSQRQGPIGNTGELFF.

The DNA of the CDR3 is TGTGCCAGCAGCTTAGTACGACTAGCGGGGGGCACCGGGGAGCTGTTTTTT. Translation: CASSLVRLAGGTGELFF. The chain links TRBV11-2 to TRBJ2-2; TRBD2 matches at 13 bases. CDR3 size: 17 residues. The V gene end was trimmed by 1 base and the J gene end by 4 bases; junction bases not matched to a gene: 3. CDR1 and CDR2 from the germline V gene are SGHAT and FQNNGV.

The chain employs TRBV7-9 and TRBJ2-7; tentatively, D is TRBD2 (5 bases). The CDR3 consists of 15 residues. The V end was cut by 1 base, the J end by 1 base, with 11 bases between. The germline V gene has CDR1 SEHNR and CDR2 FQNEAQ (reference sequence). As DNA, the CDR3 is TGTGCCAGCAGCTTAGAACCGGGAACATCCTACGAGCAGTACTTC. Protein: CASSLEPGTSYEQYF.

J is TRBJ2-3 and V is TRBV10-3; tentatively, D is TRBD2 (6 bases). CDR3 length: 13 amino acids. Germline V gene data show CDR1 as ENHRY and CDR2 as SYGVKD. Trimming removed 6 bases at V and 4 bases at J, with 11 bases between. CDR3 amino acids: CAIRTRLADTQYF. The DNA for the CDR3 is TGTGCCATCAGGACGAGACTAGCAGATACGCAGTATTTT.

The chain joins TRBV4-1 to TRBJ1-4; D is undetermined. From germline, CDR1 is MGHRA and CDR2 YSYEKL. The CDR3 spans 15 residues. V was trimmed by 2 bases and J by 7 bases, leaving 14 bases between them. CDR3 DNA: TGCGCCAGCAGCCAATGGGCCCCGGGTGGTGAAAAACTGTTTTTT. Its translation is CASSQWAPGGEKLFF.

The chain combines TRBV11-2 with TRBJ2-5; D is ambiguous. The germline V gene has CDR1 SGHAT and CDR2 FQNNGV. Between the trimmed V and J ends, which lost 1 base and 6 bases, there was a span of 6 bases. CDR3 length equals 12 residues. CDR3 in amino acids: CASSLGAQTQYF. The CDR3 bases are TGTGCCAGCAGCTTAGGGGCCCAGACCCAGTACTTC.

V usage is TRBV12-3 or TRBV12-4 and J usage is TRBJ2-1, with 11 bases identical to TRBD1. CDR3 length equals 17 residues. V was pared by 1 base and J by 0 bases, with 2 bases of the junction left unmatched. The CDR3 region is CASSLDGTGGSYNEQFF. For the CDR3, the DNA is TGTGCCAGCAGTTTAGACGGGACAGGGGGCTCCTACAATGAGCAGTTCTTC.

This clonotype was seen a few times. This chain joins TRBV7-2 and TRBJ1-2; no clear D. The CDR3 runs 15 residues. Trimming cost V 1 base and J 4 bases, with 13 bases left between them. The germline CDR1 and CDR2 sequences are SGHTA and FQGNSA. The CDR3 nucleotides are TGTGCCAGCAGCTTAGAGGCGATTACCCCCTATGGCTACACCTTC. Its translation: CASSLEAITPYGYTF.

The CDR3: CSVSGDSSYEQYF. The CDR3 bases are TGCAGCGTCTCGGGGGACTCCTCCTACGAGCAGTACTTC. The chain has TRBV29-1 and TRBJ2-7, with D possibly being TRBD2 (6 bases). The CDR3 runs to 13 residues. Germline V gene lookup returns CDR1 SQVTM and CDR2 ANQGSEA. Trimming cost V 6 bases and J 0 bases, with 12 bases left between them.

J is TRBJ1-2 and V is TRBV7-9, with no clear D. Germline V gene sequence: CDR1 SEHNR, CDR2 FQNEAQ (reference sequence). CDR3 length: 13 amino acids. V gave up 2 bases and J gave up 6 bases, with 10 bases separating them. CDR3 sequence: CASSLSLEHGYTF. The CDR3 bases are TGTGCCAGCAGCTTAAGTTTGGAACATGGCTACACCTTC.

The chain has TRBV7-9 and TRBJ1-5; possible D gene TRBD1, 5 bases. V shed 5 bases and J shed 2 bases, with 22 bases lying between them. Germline V CDR1 and CDR2: SEHNR, FQNEAQ (reference sequence). The CDR3 loop spans 18 amino acids. This CDR3 reads CASSPDTWSGRGNQPQHF. The CDR3 nucleotides are TGTGCCAGCAGCCCCGACACTTGGTCGGGCAGGGGCAATCAGCCCCAGCATTTT.

The genes are TRBV28 and TRBJ2-5; TRBD1 matches at 7 bases. V was pared by 11 bases and J by 14 bases, with 14 bases of the junction left unmatched. This CDR3 is 11 amino acids long. Germline CDR1 and CDR2: MDHEN and SYDVKM. The CDR3 nucleotides read TGTGCCGGACGCCGCAAGGGACAGTCCTACTTC. This codes for CAGRRKGQSYF.

This clonotype has just one count. The chain combines TRBV4-1 with TRBJ2-3; 8 positions match TRBD1. After removal of 1 base from V and 1 base from J, the junction contained 10 bases not matched to a gene. The germline V gene has CDR1 MGHRA and CDR2 YSYEKL. The CDR3 spans 18 residues. As DNA, the CDR3 is TGCGCCAGCAGCCAAGGCCCTCTGACAGGGGCTGGCACAGATACGCAGTATTTT. This codes for CASSQGPLTGAGTDTQYF.

This clonotype is a singleton in its sample. V is TRBV4-3 and J is TRBJ2-7; 12 bases match TRBD2. The CDR3 is 16 residues long. CDR1 is LGHNA and CDR2 is YSLEER in the germline V gene. J was trimmed by 6 bases and V by 4 bases; bases with no gene match: 10. CDR3 region: CASSRRLAGAGGEQYF. The CDR3 DNA reads as TGCGCCAGCAGCCGGAGACTAGCGGGGGCGGGAGGCGAGCAGTACTTC.